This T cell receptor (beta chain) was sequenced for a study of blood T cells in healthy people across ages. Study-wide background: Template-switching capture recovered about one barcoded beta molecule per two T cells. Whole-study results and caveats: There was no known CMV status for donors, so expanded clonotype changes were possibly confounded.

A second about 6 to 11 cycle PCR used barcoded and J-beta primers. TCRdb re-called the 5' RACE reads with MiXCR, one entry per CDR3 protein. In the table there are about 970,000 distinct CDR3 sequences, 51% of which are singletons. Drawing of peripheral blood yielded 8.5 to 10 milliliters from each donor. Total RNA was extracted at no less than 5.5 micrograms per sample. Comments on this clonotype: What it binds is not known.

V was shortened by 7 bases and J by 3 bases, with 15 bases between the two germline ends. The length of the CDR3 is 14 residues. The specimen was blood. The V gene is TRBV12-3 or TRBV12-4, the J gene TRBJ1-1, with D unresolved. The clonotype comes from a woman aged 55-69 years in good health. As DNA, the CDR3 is TGTGCCAGCACCACCTTAGGGCGTTACACTGAAGCTTTCTTT. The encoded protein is CASTTLGRYTEAFF.